This T cell receptor (beta chain) appears in the sequencing data of a study of tissue T cells after allogeneic stem cell transplantation. The protocol was immunoSEQ multiplex PCR, while the TCRdb copy is restricted to in-frame clones and leaves out a portion. This sample has about 6,800 clones, with approximately 56% found just once. V was shortened by 1 base and J by 3 bases, with 21 bases between the two germline ends. The CDR3 is made up of 17 amino acids. Germline CDR1 GTSNPN, CDR2 SVGIG (reference sequence). The chain employs TRBV30 and TRBJ2-5; D is perhaps TRBD1 (6 bases). The sequence was obtained from a female donor over 55 with lung cancer. This material consisted of duodenum tissue, taken at autopsy. The CDR3 is CAWSGWGTGIGKETQYF. The CDR3 bases are TGTGCCTGGAGTGGTTGGGGCACAGGGATAGGTAAAGAGACCCAGTACTTC.